A selection of T cell receptor beta chains follows, all from one sample in a study of blood T cells in healthy people across ages. A single record per CDR3 protein comes from TCRdb applying MiXCR to the 5' RACE reads. There are about 640,000 distinct CDR3 sequences in the sample; under 65% occur only once, and 35% to 40% lies in the top ten. What was sequenced was blood. The receptors were sampled from a man aged 60 to 69 in good health. Both conserved end residues are part of each CDR3. Each record gives: D gene, V gene, J gene, CDR3 protein. A D gene is named only where the DNA matches it firmly.

.	TRBV7-8	TRBJ1-2	CASSLDGGSQGYGYTF
.	TRBV28	TRBJ2-5	CASRPIAEETQYF
TRBD2	TRBV6-5	TRBJ2-3	CASRPGLAAHTQYF
TRBD2	TRBV5-6	TRBJ2-3	CASSISGGRDTQYF
.	TRBV18	TRBJ2-7	CASSAEERGEQYF
.	TRBV10-2	TRBJ2-7	CASSELGREQYF
.	TRBV7-2	TRBJ2-7	CASSLVSTSVYEQYF
.	TRBV29-1	TRBJ2-3	CSVEDRRQVPDTQYF
TRBD2	TRBV28	TRBJ2-7	CASSFSLAGSYEQYF
.	TRBV6-6	TRBJ2-7	CASTVPGREAEQYF
.	TRBV5-1	TRBJ2-3	CASCEGGNTDTQYF
.	TRBV7-2	TRBJ2-3	CASSFWGLRDTQYF
TRBD1	TRBV10-3	TRBJ2-5	CAISELTGEGETQYF
TRBD2	TRBV4-1	TRBJ2-3	CASSETSGGADTQYF
.	TRBV28	.	CASSPSPGTATQAEQYF
.	TRBV5-1	TRBJ2-5	CASTITALVGETQYF
.	TRBV24-1	TRBJ1-2	CATSGNSGYGYTF
TRBD2	TRBV4-2	TRBJ2-5	CASSPAGTSGVNQETQYF
.	TRBV2	TRBJ2-1	CASSEGQDLGGDEQFF
.	TRBV29-1	TRBJ2-7	CSVNGPSSYEQYF
.	TRBV29-1	TRBJ1-2	CSVENPGVGGYTF
.	TRBV5-1	TRBJ2-5	CASSPGVVPEETQYF
TRBD1	TRBV5-1	TRBJ2-2	CASRAYRGVGTGELFF
TRBD1	TRBV7-2	TRBJ2-1	CASTDRGTYSYNEQFF
.	TRBV20-1	TRBJ2-5	CSVIVRQQETQYF
.	TRBV3-1	.	CASSQGRLGGRKETQYF
.	TRBV7-7	TRBJ2-5	CASSLAAVKTQYF
TRBD1	TRBV12-3/TRBV12-4	TRBJ1-4	CASRSGTGAEKLFF
.	TRBV4-1	TRBJ1-1	CASSQKGGPGSEAFF
.	TRBV3-1	TRBJ2-1	CTTKPQNSYNEQFF
.	TRBV29-1	TRBJ2-2	CSVEDRWAGELFF
TRBD1	TRBV10-3	TRBJ2-1	CAISDRTGRNNEQFF
.	TRBV6-5	TRBJ1-2	CASSLTRTLLNYGYTF
.	TRBV5-6	TRBJ2-1	CASSFDAGGTYNEQFF
.	TRBV27	TRBJ1-5	CVSRSGGRNQPQHF
TRBD2	TRBV12-3/TRBV12-4	TRBJ2-2	CASRIAGVNTGELFF
.	TRBV28	TRBJ1-1	CASRLGEMNTEAFF
TRBD1	TRBV24-1	TRBJ2-1	CATSDQGQGVVDEQFF
TRBD2	TRBV12-3/TRBV12-4	TRBJ2-3	CASSLGLALTDTQYF
.	TRBV29-1	TRBJ2-7	CSGAQRGEQYF
.	TRBV7-2	TRBJ2-6	CASSPMDPAGSGANVLTF
.	TRBV11-2	TRBJ1-2	CASSLEEKPNYGYTF
.	TRBV29-1	TRBJ2-7	CSVVVGGALGEQYF
TRBD2	TRBV10-3	TRBJ2-5	CAISESLAGGLKETQYF
.	TRBV5-5	TRBJ1-2	CASSSLLRTNYGYTF
.	TRBV24-1	TRBJ2-1	CATSPRQVNNEQFF
.	TRBV18	TRBJ2-1	CASSPRSTGGDNEQFF
TRBD1	TRBV27	TRBJ1-2	CASRLTGATYGYTF
TRBD2	TRBV29-1	TRBJ2-1	CSVVAGDPYNEQFF
.	TRBV20-1	TRBJ1-2	CSASLSSGSDGYTF
.	TRBV4-1	TRBJ1-2	CASSRLGGANYGYTF